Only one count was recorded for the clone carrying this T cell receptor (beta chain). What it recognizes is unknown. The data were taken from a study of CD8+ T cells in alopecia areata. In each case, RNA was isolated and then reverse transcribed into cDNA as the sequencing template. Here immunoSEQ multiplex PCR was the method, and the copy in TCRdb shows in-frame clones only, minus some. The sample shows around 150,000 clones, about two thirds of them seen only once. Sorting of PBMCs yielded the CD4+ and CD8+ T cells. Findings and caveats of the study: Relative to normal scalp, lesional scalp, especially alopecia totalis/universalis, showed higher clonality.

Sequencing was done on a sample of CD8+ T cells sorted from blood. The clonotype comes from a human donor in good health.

The CDR3 protein is CSATYNEQFF. The CDR3 DNA reads as TGCAGTGCTACTTACAATGAGCAGTTCTTC. The chain carries TRBV20-1 and TRBJ2-1; unclear D gene. Germline-derived CDR1 and CDR2 are DFQATT and SNEGSKA (reference sequence). The germline V and J ends were trimmed by 4 bases and 4 bases, with 2 bases remaining between them. The CDR3 has 10 residues.